The 8 T cell receptor beta chains given below trace back to one sample, sequenced in a study of CD8 T cells in ankylosing spondylitis. Findings and caveats of the study: In ankylosing spondylitis blood, a motif of eight highly homologous TCR beta variants appeared characteristic.

TCRdb ran MiXCR on the 5' RACE reads and lists one entry per CDR3 protein. The sample contains hundreds of thousands of distinct CDR3 sequences, 10% to 15% of which appear only once. Their cognate antigens are unknown. Sequencing was done on a sample of blood, either unsorted or a sorted T cell fraction (not recorded which). Source of these receptors: a male donor with ankylosing spondylitis.

This clonotype was observed a few times. J is TRBJ1-6 and V is TRBV20-1; D not resolved. The V gene's germline CDR1 is DFQATT and CDR2 SNEGSKA (reference sequence). V lost 0 bases, J lost 5 bases, and 11 bases lay in between. The CDR3 has 15 residues. This CDR3 reads CSARDPSRHNSPLHF. In nucleotides, the CDR3 is TGCAGTGCTAGAGACCCCTCCCGACATAATTCACCCCTCCACTTT.

This clonotype was seen a few times. The V call is TRBV6-2 or TRBV6-3, the J call TRBJ1-5, with 7 nucleotides matching TRBD1. The V segment lost 6 bases and the J segment 3 bases; nucleotides outside the gene matches: 8. This CDR3 region has 15 residues. Germline CDR1 reads MNHEY; CDR2 reads SVGEGT. CDR3 bases: TGTGCCAGCAGACCCGTCGACAGGGTCAATCAGCCCCAGCATTTT. Its protein product is CASRPVDRVNQPQHF.

V usage is TRBV7-2 and J usage is TRBJ2-2; D unresolved. Germline V gene lookup returns CDR1 SGHTA and CDR2 FQGNSA. V was cut by 5 bases and J by 5 bases, with 12 bases left in between. CDR3 length equals 14 residues. Here the CDR3 DNA reads TGTGCCAGCAGCCCCTGGGGTAGGACCGGGGAGCTGTTTTTT. This sequence encodes CASSPWGRTGELFF. The full variable domain, rest sourced from reference TRBV7-2 and TRBJ2-2, is GAGVSQSPSNKVTEKGKDVELRCDPISGHTALYWYRQSLGQGLEFLIYFQGNSAPDKSGLPSDRFSAERTGGSVSTLTIQRTQQEDSAVYLCASSPWGRTGELFFGEGSRLTVL.

This chain connects TRBV25-1 to TRBJ1-1; D perhaps matches TRBD1 (5 bases). Germline loops: CDR1 MGHDK, CDR2 SYGVNS. The CDR3 consists of 15 residues. V was pared by 5 bases and J by 10 bases, with 23 bases between. This chain's CDR3 is CASSSHQDGARGAFF. The CDR3 bases are TGTGCCAGCAGTTCGCACCAGGACGGGGCCCGGGGAGCTTTCTTT.

This clonotype appeared a few times. The chain combines TRBV27 with TRBJ1-1; the match to TRBD1 covers 8 bases. The J segment lost 10 bases and the V segment lost 2 bases, leaving 6 bases of the junction unmatched. The germline V gene encodes CDR1 MNHEY and CDR2 SMNVEV (reference sequence). This CDR3 is built from 13 residues. The CDR3 bases are TGTGCCAGCAGTTTACTCAGGGGGCGCAGAGCTTTCTTT. Protein: CASSLLRGRRAFF.

This sequence joins TRBV9 and TRBJ2-7; TRBD2 matches at 7 bases. Unmatched junction bases numbered 3, after V lost 3 bases and J lost 0 bases. CDR1 SGDLS and CDR2 YYNGEE come from the germline V gene. This CDR3 has 14 residues. The CDR3 DNA sequence: TGTGCCAGCAGCGCCCTAGCGGCCTCCTACGAGCAGTACTTC. Protein: CASSALAASYEQYF. Based on the CDR3 plus reference TRBV9 and TRBJ2-7, the full variable domain is DSGVTQTPKHLITATGQRVTLRCSPRSGDLSVYWYQQSLDQGLQFLIQYYNGEERAKGNILERFSAQQFPDLHSELNLSSLELGDSALYFCASSALAASYEQYFGPGTRLTVT.

There are a few counts of this clonotype. This chain's CDR3 is CASSSQGGYQETQYF. CDR3 sequence (DNA): TGCGCCAGCAGCTCACAGGGAGGGTACCAAGAGACCCAGTACTTC. V usage is TRBV5-1 and J usage is TRBJ2-5, with D possibly matching TRBD2 (7 bases). The V end was cut by 3 bases, the J end by 0 bases, with 12 bases between. Germline loops: CDR1 SGHRS, CDR2 YFSETQ. This CDR3 has 15 amino acids.

The chain carries TRBV5-1 and TRBJ1-2; 11 bases line up with TRBD1. CDR3 length equals 15 residues. The germline gives CDR1 SGHRS, CDR2 YFSETQ. V lost 4 bases to trimming and J lost 4 bases; unmatched junction nucleotides: 6. The CDR3 DNA reads as TGCGCCAGCAGCCAACGGACAGGGGGCGTCTATGGCTACACCTTC. Its protein product is CASSQRTGGVYGYTF.